The T cell receptor (beta chain) described here comes from a study of cytomegalovirus exposure and HLA in healthy donors. General study findings and limits: Likely technical artifact: a cluster of highly shared sequence variants.

PCR used 60 Vbeta primers and 13 Jbeta primers. Here immunoSEQ multiplex PCR was the method, and the copy in TCRdb shows in-frame clones only, minus some. The sample gives about 190,000 clones, roughly 80% of which show up once; approximately 2% is in the top ten. Germline V lookup: CDR1 SGHNT, CDR2 YYREEE (reference sequence). CDR3 length: 14 residues. The V and J ends lost 4 bases and 4 bases, in that order; junction bases with no gene match: 4. Concerning this clone itself: Its antigen remains unknown. The same CDR3 is also encoded by other DNA sequences in this sample.

This clonotype originated in a woman in her twenties or thirties in good health and CMV-seropositive. The sample consisted of PBMCs. V usage is TRBV5-4 and J usage is TRBJ1-2, with 10 nucleotides matching TRBD1. The CDR3 DNA is TGTGCCAGCAGCCTTAGGGACAGGGGCTATGGCTACACCTTC. Residues: CASSLRDRGYGYTF.